Included here is one TCR beta chain sequence, with context. No antigen is known for it. The data derive from a study of vaccination and CD4 T cells after COVID-19. Sample treatment: roughly ten-day PBMC culture with coronavirus spike peptide pools or control peptides (ViraFEST assay). Investigators isolated CD4+ T cells by negative selection after approximately eleven days of culture. Scientists ran DNA taken from cultured CD4+ T cells through the Oncomine TCR Beta short-read assay for sequencing. TCRdb fed the PCR reads into MiXCR, producing one record per CDR3 protein. The data hold 15,000 or so distinct CDR3 sequences, with approximately 67% observed a single time. This CDR3 contains 14 residues. CDR1 is SGHTA and CDR2 is FQGNSA in the germline V gene. V shed 3 bases and J 5 bases; nucleotides not matched to a gene: 5.

The specimen was CD4+ T cells from blood, cultured in vitro. This TCR was recovered from a human donor who had recovered from COVID-19. The chain uses TRBV7-2 and TRBJ1-1; 8 nucleotides align to TRBD1. In DNA, the CDR3 is TGTGCCAGCAGCTTTCGGACAGGGAAAACTGAAGCTTTCTTT. This translates into CASSFRTGKTEAFF.